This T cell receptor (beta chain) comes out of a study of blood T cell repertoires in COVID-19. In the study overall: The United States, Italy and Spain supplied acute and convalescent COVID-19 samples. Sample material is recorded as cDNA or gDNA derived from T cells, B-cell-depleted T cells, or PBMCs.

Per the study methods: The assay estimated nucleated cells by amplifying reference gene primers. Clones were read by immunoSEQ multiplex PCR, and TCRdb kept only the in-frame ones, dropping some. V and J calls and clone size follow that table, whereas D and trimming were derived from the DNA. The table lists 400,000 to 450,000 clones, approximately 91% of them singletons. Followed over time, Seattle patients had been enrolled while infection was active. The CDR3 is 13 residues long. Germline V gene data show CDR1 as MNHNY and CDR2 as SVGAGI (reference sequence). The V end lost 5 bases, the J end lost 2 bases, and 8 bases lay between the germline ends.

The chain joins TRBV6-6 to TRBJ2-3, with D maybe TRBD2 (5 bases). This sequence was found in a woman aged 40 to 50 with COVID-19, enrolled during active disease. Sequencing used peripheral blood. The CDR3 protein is CASSADYTDTQYF. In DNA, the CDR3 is TGTGCCAGCAGTGCCGACTACACAGATACGCAGTATTTT.